This entry lists 26 T cell receptor beta chains sequenced from one sample in a study of shared clonotypes between healthy human individuals. Profiled with immunoSEQ multiplex PCR; TCRdb holds only in-frame clones, not every one. Here the sample spans a few million clones, around 94% being singletons. The sequencing sample was made of naive CD4+ T cells sorted from blood. Subset noted: CD45RA+ positively selected. Receptor source: a man between 18 and 29 years old in good health.

On this clone itself: The sample contains more than one DNA sequence encoding this CDR3. The rearrangement joins TRBV5-1 to TRBJ2-1, with 12 bases that match TRBD2. This CDR3 spans 17 amino acids. Trimming at V came to 0 bases and at J to 2 bases, leaving 3 bases not matched to a gene. CDR1 and CDR2 from the germline V gene are SGHRS and YFSETQ. The CDR3 region has the DNA TGCGCCAGCAGCTTGGGTCTAGCGGGAGGGCCCTACAATGAGCAGTTCTTC. Translation gives CASSLGLAGGPYNEQFF.

This chain uses TRBV29-1 with TRBJ2-3, with a possible D match to TRBD2 (5 bases). This CDR3 has 13 residues. Germline V gene data show CDR1 as SQVTM and CDR2 as ANQGSEA. V lost 3 bases, J lost 5 bases, and 12 bases lay in between. The CDR3 DNA reads TGCAGCGTTGACCGGGATGAACTAGATACGCAGTATTTT. Its translation is CSVDRDELDTQYF.

This sequence joins TRBV6-5 and TRBJ2-5; either TRBD1 or TRBD2 may supply D (5 bases each). Trimming shortened V by 6 bases and J by 2 bases, and 13 bases separated the two germline ends. Per germline, CDR1 MNHEY and CDR2 SVGAGI. There are 14 residues in the CDR3. CDR3 sequence reads: CASSRIGGQETQYF. The CDR3 DNA reads as TGTGCCAGCAGCAGGATTGGGGGTCAAGAGACCCAGTACTTC.

The gene calls are TRBV29-1 and TRBJ2-1, with 7 bases that match TRBD2. With V trimmed by 7 bases and J by 0 bases, 6 bases remained unmatched. This CDR3 contains 14 residues. From germline, CDR1 is SQVTM and CDR2 ANQGSEA. The CDR3 protein is CSAAPSGSYNEQFF. CDR3 nucleotides: TGCAGCGCCGCGCCTAGCGGCTCCTACAATGAGCAGTTCTTC.

The chain couples TRBV5-1 to TRBJ1-6; D is uncertain. Per the germline V gene, CDR1 is SGHRS and CDR2 is YFSETQ. The germline V and J ends were trimmed by 0 bases and 3 bases, with 7 bases remaining between them. This CDR3 has 15 amino acids. The CDR3 coding sequence is TGCGCCAGCAGCTTGGCGGTAGACTATAATTCACCCCTCCACTTT. Translating gives CASSLAVDYNSPLHF.

V is TRBV6-5 and J is TRBJ2-7; 11 nucleotides align to TRBD2. After removal of 4 bases from V and 2 bases from J, the junction contained 7 bases not matched to a gene. From germline, CDR1 is MNHEY and CDR2 SVGAGI. This CDR3 comprises 16 residues. This chain's CDR3 is CASSFSGTSGPYEQYF. Here the CDR3 DNA reads TGTGCCAGCAGTTTCTCCGGGACTAGCGGACCCTACGAGCAGTACTTC.

This chain connects TRBV10-1 to TRBJ2-7, with D unclear. V was clipped by 1 base and J by 4 bases, with 8 bases between them. The CDR3 runs 13 residues. Germline V lookup: CDR1 WNHNN, CDR2 SYGVQD (reference sequence). CDR3 sequence: CASSELLGYEQYF. In DNA form, the CDR3 reads TGCGCCAGCAGTGAGTTGTTGGGGTACGAGCAGTACTTC.

The rearrangement uses TRBV5-1 and TRBJ2-3; TRBD2 matches 11 bases. Germline values: CDR1 SGHRS, CDR2 YFSETQ. This CDR3 comprises 18 residues. With V trimmed by 0 bases and J by 4 bases, 10 bases remained unmatched. The CDR3 nucleotides are TGCGCCAGCAGCTTGGTTGGTAGCGGGGGGGCCGGGTCAGATACGCAGTATTTT. Its protein is CASSLVGSGGAGSDTQYF.

This chain uses TRBV5-1 with TRBJ2-3; perhaps TRBD2 as D (6 bases). Per germline, CDR1 SGHRS and CDR2 YFSETQ. The CDR3 totals 14 residues. The V gene lost 6 bases and the J gene lost 0 bases, with 11 bases spanning the gap. The CDR3 coding sequence is TGCGCCAGCAAGGCGGGGTCGAGCACAGATACGCAGTATTTT. The encoded protein is CASKAGSSTDTQYF.

The rearrangement joins TRBV5-4 to TRBJ1-3, with D possibly being TRBD1 (6 bases). CDR1 and CDR2 (germline): SGHNT, YYREEE (reference sequence). The CDR3 runs 18 residues. Between the trimmed V and J ends, which lost 4 bases and 0 bases, there was a span of 20 bases. The CDR3 sequence: CASSPQSQGTFSGNTIYF. DNA of the CDR3: TGTGCCAGCAGCCCACAGTCCCAGGGGACCTTCTCTGGAAACACCATATATTTT.

This clone appeared a few times. The chain links TRBV2 to TRBJ1-6, with a tentative D call TRBD1 (6 bases). The germline gives CDR1 SNHLY, CDR2 FYNNEI. V gave up 6 bases and J gave up 5 bases, with 11 bases separating them. CDR3 length: 14 residues. The CDR3 protein is CASRDSGDNSPLHF. The CDR3 bases are TGTGCCAGCAGGGACAGCGGGGATAATTCACCCCTCCACTTT.

The chain joins TRBV11-1 to TRBJ2-3, with TRBD2 matching 15 bases. The germline V gene encodes CDR1 SGHAT and CDR2 FQDESV (reference sequence). J gave up 10 bases and V 8 bases, and 4 bases lay outside the gene matches. The CDR3 loop spans 13 amino acids. CDR3 region: CASSGLAGGPQYF. The CDR3 nucleotides read TGTGCCAGCTCCGGACTAGCGGGGGGGCCGCAGTATTTT.

Only one count was recorded for this clone. This chain uses TRBV18 with TRBJ2-1; a weak D match, TRBD2 (5 bases). The CDR3 has 12 amino acids. Germline-derived CDR1 and CDR2 are KGHSH and LQKENI. Trimming left V 5 bases short and J 9 bases short, with 11 bases between. Here the CDR3 reads CASSTTGIEQFF. In nucleotides, the CDR3 is TGTGCCAGCTCAACCACGGGAATTGAGCAGTTCTTC.

Of note for this clone: Other DNA sequences in this sample translate to the same CDR3. The chain recombines TRBV19 with TRBJ2-3; TRBD2 is a possible D gene (6 bases). The CDR3 spans 14 residues. Germline lookup yields CDR1 LNHDA and CDR2 SQIVND (reference sequence). Trimming removed 1 base at V and 1 base at J, with 6 bases between. The CDR3 is CASSIASGTDTQYF. CDR3 in DNA: TGTGCCAGTAGTATAGCTAGCGGCACAGATACGCAGTATTTT.

The chain carries TRBV9 and TRBJ1-1; D gene ambiguous. The CDR3 contains 13 residues. V lost 3 bases to trimming and J lost 3 bases, with 9 bases between them. Germline CDR1 reads SGDLS; CDR2 reads YYNGEE. The CDR3 spells CASSANKDTEAFF. The DNA for the CDR3 is TGTGCCAGCAGCGCCAACAAGGACACTGAAGCTTTCTTT.

V and J are TRBV2 and TRBJ1-4; D gene ambiguous. Trimming cost V 2 bases and J 7 bases, with 14 bases left between them. CDR1 and CDR2 (germline): SNHLY, FYNNEI. The CDR3 is 15 amino acids. CDR3 DNA sequence: TGTGCCAGCAGTGAATGGTCGGGTAGATTTGAAAAACTGTTTTTT. Residues: CASSEWSGRFEKLFF. Full variable domain (remainder filled in from reference TRBV2 and TRBJ1-4): EPEVTQTPSHQVTQMGQEVILRCVPISNHLYFYWYRQILGQKVEFLVSFYNNEISEKSEIFDDQFSVERPDGSNFTLKIRSTKLEDSAMYFCASSEWSGRFEKLFFGSGTQLSVL.

The rearrangement joins TRBV10-3 to TRBJ1-6; D is unclear. Germline CDR1 is ENHRY and CDR2 is SYGVKD. CDR3 length equals 15 residues. Trimming pared 2 bases from V and 8 bases from J, leaving 13 bases between. The CDR3 sequence is CAISELDLPDSPLHF. CDR3 nucleotide sequence: TGTGCCATCAGTGAGCTTGACCTTCCGGATTCACCCCTCCACTTT.

Points on this clone: An end of the junction does not agree with germline; a read error may underlie this. J is TRBJ2-5 and V is TRBV18; possibly TRBD1 or TRBD2 for D (5 bases each). The CDR3 runs to 14 residues. Germline CDR1 KGHSH, CDR2 LQKENI. As DNA, the CDR3 is TGTGCCAGCTCACCCCTACCGGGACCTGAGAGCCAGTACTTC. Residues: CASSPLPGPESQYF. The full variable domain, rest sourced from reference TRBV18 and TRBJ2-5, is NAGVMQNPRHLVRRRGQEARLRCSPMKGHSHVYWYRQLPEEGLKFMVYLQKENIIDESGMPKERFSAEFPKEGPSILRIQQVVRGDSAAYFCASSPLPGPESQYFGPGTRLLVL.

The rearrangement joins TRBV9 to TRBJ2-4; D gene ambiguous. CDR1 and CDR2 (germline): SGDLS, YYNGEE. The CDR3 is 13 residues long. V shed 7 bases and J shed 0 bases, with 8 bases lying between them. The CDR3 is CASPRRAKNIQYF. In nucleotides, the CDR3 is TGTGCCAGCCCCCGTAGAGCCAAAAACATTCAGTACTTC.

This clone was seen a single time. The CDR3 nucleotides are TGTGCCATCAGTGAGGCCAGGGACTCAAAAAACATTCAGTACTTC. Its protein product is CAISEARDSKNIQYF. This chain links TRBV10-3 with TRBJ2-4; perhaps TRBD2 as D (6 bases). Looked up from germline, CDR1 is ENHRY and CDR2 is SYGVKD. V was shortened by 2 bases and J by 4 bases, with 12 bases between the two germline ends. The CDR3 totals 15 residues.

The CDR3 DNA follows: TGTGCCAGCAGCCAGACAGGGAGGAGCAATCAGCCCCAGCATTTT. The encoded protein is CASSQTGRSNQPQHF. The chain uses TRBV7-2 and TRBJ1-5; 7 bases agree with TRBD1. CDR1 is SGHTA, CDR2 FQGNSA, per germline. The length of the CDR3 is 15 residues. The junction had 5 bases not matched to a gene; V was cut back by 5 bases and J by 1 base.

The genes are TRBV19 and TRBJ1-6; D ambiguous. This CDR3 comprises 14 residues. The germline V and J ends were trimmed by 0 bases and 10 bases, with 10 bases remaining between them. Germline V CDR1 and CDR2: LNHDA, SQIVND (reference sequence). The CDR3 is CASSIEGYRSPLHF. CDR3 nucleotide sequence: TGTGCCAGTAGTATAGAAGGGTATCGATCACCCCTCCACTTT.

A remark on this clone: This same CDR3 is encoded by further DNA sequences in the sample. The chain couples TRBV27 to TRBJ2-7; TRBD1 matches at 8 bases. The CDR3 is 14 amino acids. Germline CDR1 reads MNHEY; CDR2 reads SMNVEV (reference sequence). With V trimmed by 8 bases and J by 0 bases, 6 bases remained unmatched. CDR3 nucleotides: TGTGCCAGCCGCGGGACAGGCAGCTCCTACGAGCAGTACTTC. It specifies CASRGTGSSYEQYF.

As regards this clone: Different DNA sequences within this sample yield the same CDR3. This chain links TRBV10-3 with TRBJ2-2; 8 bases map to TRBD2. From germline, CDR1 is ENHRY and CDR2 SYGVKD. This CDR3 spans 15 amino acids. J gave up 2 bases and V 2 bases, and 1 base lay outside the gene matches. CDR3 in DNA: TGTGCCATCAGTGAGGGACTAGCTAACACCGGGGAGCTGTTTTTT. This translates into CAISEGLANTGELFF.

The chain couples TRBV30 to TRBJ1-2; 7 positions agree with TRBD1. V trimming: 1 base; J trimming: 4 bases; junction bases outside the gene matches: 6. The germline gives CDR1 GTSNPN, CDR2 SVGIG (reference sequence). This CDR3 spans 14 amino acids. The CDR3 reads CAWSAPQGTYGYTF. In DNA, the CDR3 is TGTGCCTGGAGTGCCCCACAGGGGACCTATGGCTACACCTTC.

The V call is TRBV6-1, the J call TRBJ1-3; possibly TRBD1 for D (5 bases). CDR1 and CDR2 (germline): MNHNS, SASEGT. The CDR3 spans 16 residues. V gave up 8 bases and J gave up 4 bases, with 21 bases separating them. For the CDR3, the DNA is TGTGCCAGCGGAGAAGCCGGGACCAACGTCGGAAACACCATATATTTT. Protein: CASGEAGTNVGNTIYF.